The 30 T cell receptor beta chains presented below share a single source sample, sequenced in a study of T cell responses to AZD1222 COVID-19 vaccine. The table came from immunoSEQ multiplex PCR; TCRdb's copy has only in-frame clones and leaves some out. Of under 130,000 clones detected, around 90% appear once; the ten largest clones hold 7% to 10%. Sequencing used peripheral blood, obtained on day 0 of AZD1222 vaccination. These receptor sequences come from an adult in good health.

The V call is TRBV10-2, the J call TRBJ1-6, with D tentatively TRBD1 (5 bases). The V gene lost 3 bases and the J gene lost 8 bases, with 11 bases spanning the gap. CDR1 is WSHSY and CDR2 is SAAADI in the germline V gene. This CDR3 spans 14 amino acids. CDR3 sequence (DNA): TGCGCCAGCAGTGACATGGGGGTGGATTCACCCCTCCACTTT. Protein: CASSDMGVDSPLHF.

This rearrangement joins TRBV29-1 to TRBJ2-1, with a weak D call TRBD1 (5 bases). This CDR3 has 16 residues. Trimming pared 0 bases from V and 0 bases from J, leaving 12 bases between. Germline V gene sequence: CDR1 SQVTM, CDR2 ANQGSEA. The CDR3 spells CSVEDAGLSSYNEQFF. DNA for the CDR3: TGCAGCGTTGAAGACGCAGGGCTCAGCTCCTACAATGAGCAGTTCTTC.

This clone occurred once. Here the CDR3 reads CSASSATGLAGGTTYEQYF. Written as DNA, the CDR3 is TGCAGTGCTAGTTCCGCAACGGGGCTAGCGGGAGGTACCACCTACGAGCAGTACTTC. The V and J genes are TRBV20-1 and TRBJ2-7, with TRBD2 matching 11 bases. The CDR3 is made up of 19 amino acids. J gave up 2 bases and V 3 bases, and 18 bases lay outside the gene matches. Germline values: CDR1 DFQATT, CDR2 SNEGSKA (reference sequence).

The CDR3 nucleotides read TGCGCCAGCAGTCGAGACTACGAGCAGTACTTC. Translation gives CASSRDYEQYF. The V gene is TRBV5-1, the J gene TRBJ2-7; D remains ambiguous. Trimming stripped 5 bases from V and 3 bases from J, with 6 bases between. CDR3 length equals 11 residues. Germline values: CDR1 SGHRS, CDR2 YFSETQ.

The genes are TRBV27 and TRBJ1-5, with unresolved D. This CDR3 is 14 amino acids long. V was shortened by 6 bases and J by 7 bases, with 16 bases between the two germline ends. In germline, CDR1 is MNHEY, CDR2 SMNVEV (reference sequence). CDR3 amino acids: CASRSAAGIQPQHF. CDR3 nucleotide sequence: TGTGCCAGCAGGAGTGCTGCAGGAATCCAGCCCCAGCATTTT.

The chain is built from TRBV27 and TRBJ1-2; 10 nucleotides match TRBD1. V lost 6 bases to trimming and J lost 7 bases; unmatched junction nucleotides: 8. Germline V lookup: CDR1 MNHEY, CDR2 SMNVEV (reference sequence). The CDR3 consists of 14 residues. The CDR3 DNA is TGTGCCAGCAGCCCCTCCCGGGACAGGGGTGGCTACACCTTC. Translation: CASSPSRDRGGYTF.

The chain couples TRBV10-2 to TRBJ1-5, with D tentatively TRBD1 (6 bases). V lost 7 bases and J 10 bases, leaving 11 bases between the germline ends. Germline CDR1 is WSHSY and CDR2 is SAAADI. The CDR3 covers 11 residues. CDR3 DNA: TGCGCCAGCACCGAACAGGGCCCCCAGCATTTT. Translated, it gives CASTEQGPQHF.

This clone was detected only a few times. At the DNA level, this CDR3 is encoded by other sequences in the same sample as well. V is TRBV9 and J is TRBJ1-3; weak D call: TRBD1 (5 bases). Germline V gene sequence: CDR1 SGDLS, CDR2 YYNGEE. This CDR3 contains 13 residues. V was trimmed by 3 bases and J by 3 bases, leaving 7 bases between them. The CDR3 reads CASSAGGGNTIYF. The CDR3 coding sequence is TGTGCCAGCAGCGCGGGGGGTGGAAACACCATATATTTT.

This chain connects TRBV6-2 or TRBV6-3 to TRBJ2-5, with TRBD2 identical over 8 bases. The CDR3 covers 17 residues. The junction had 10 bases not matched to a gene; V was cut back by 0 bases and J by 4 bases. Germline V gene sequence: CDR1 MNHEY, CDR2 SVGEGT. This CDR3 reads CASSYSILAGDRETQYF. The CDR3 DNA follows: TGTGCCAGCAGTTACTCGATTCTAGCGGGTGACAGAGAGACCCAGTACTTC.

V is TRBV19 and J is TRBJ1-1; the D is unclear. This CDR3 comprises 15 residues. CDR1 LNHDA and CDR2 SQIVND come from the germline V gene (reference sequence). V was pared by 5 bases and J by 4 bases, with 17 bases between. CDR3 residues: CASSPTATFGTEAFF. DNA for the CDR3: TGTGCCAGTAGTCCTACGGCAACATTTGGCACTGAAGCTTTCTTT.

The V gene is TRBV27, the J gene TRBJ2-1; D uncertain. Trimming cost V 3 bases and J 4 bases, with 10 bases left between them. Germline V lookup: CDR1 MNHEY, CDR2 SMNVEV (reference sequence). CDR3 size: 14 residues. CDR3 coding DNA: TGTGCCAGCAGTTTTAGGGCAGATTACAATGAGCAGTTCTTC. It yields the protein CASSFRADYNEQFF.

V gene TRBV5-8 combines with J gene TRBJ1-3; D not certain. V dropped 2 bases and J dropped 0 bases, with 9 bases sitting between them. The CDR3 covers 15 residues. Germline CDR1 is SGHTS and CDR2 is YDEGEE. CDR3 coding DNA: TGTGCCAGCAGCTTAAGGGCAATCTCTGGAAACACCATATATTTT. It yields the protein CASSLRAISGNTIYF.

The chain uses TRBV7-9 and TRBJ1-4; no definite D call. Looked up from germline, CDR1 is SEHNR and CDR2 is FQNEAQ (reference sequence). The CDR3 is 13 amino acids. With 2 bases removed from V and 8 bases from J, the gap between germline ends came to 9 bases. The CDR3 nucleotides are TGTGCCAGCAGCTTATTAACGGGGGAAAAACTGTTTTTT. Amino acid sequence: CASSLLTGEKLFF.

The chain is built from TRBV6-5 and TRBJ2-5; D unresolved. The V and J ends lost 0 bases and 2 bases respectively, with 4 bases between them. The CDR3 spans 13 residues. Germline V gene lookup returns CDR1 MNHEY and CDR2 SVGAGI. Written as DNA, the CDR3 is TGTGCCAGCAGTTACTCAGGGCAAGAGACCCAGTACTTC. Protein sequence: CASSYSGQETQYF.

The chain couples TRBV28 to TRBJ1-2, with D maybe TRBD1 (5 bases). Germline assignment: CDR1 MDHEN and CDR2 SYDVKM. The V end was cut by 5 bases, the J end by 4 bases, with 14 bases between. The length of the CDR3 is 14 residues. In nucleotides, the CDR3 is TGTGCCAGCAGTCTCGCCAGGGCAGGCTATGGCTACACCTTC. It specifies CASSLARAGYGYTF.

The chain joins TRBV7-2 to TRBJ1-2, with TRBD1 as a possible D gene (5 bases). The CDR3 is 16 amino acids. V lost 3 bases and J 0 bases, leaving 14 bases between the germline ends. Germline V CDR1 and CDR2: SGHTA, FQGNSA. The CDR3 DNA sequence: TGTGCCAGCAGCTTCGGGGGGTTGTCGACTAACTATGGCTACACCTTC. Its translation: CASSFGGLSTNYGYTF.

V and J are TRBV5-1 and TRBJ2-2, with TRBD1 as a possible D gene (5 bases). Germline CDR1 SGHRS, CDR2 YFSETQ. V gave up 4 bases and J gave up 2 bases, with 12 bases separating them. The CDR3 runs to 15 residues. The CDR3, as DNA: TGCGCCAGCAGCGGATTCGACAGAAACACCGGGGAGCTGTTTTTT. Its protein is CASSGFDRNTGELFF.

The chain joins TRBV30 to TRBJ2-5, with D maybe TRBD2 (6 bases). Germline CDR1 reads GTSNPN; CDR2 reads SVGIG (reference sequence). Trimming removed 3 bases at V and 4 bases at J, with 21 bases between. This CDR3 has 16 amino acids. CDR3 protein: CAWSWGTQGGGETQYF. The CDR3 DNA reads TGTGCCTGGAGCTGGGGAACGCAGGGAGGAGGAGAGACCCAGTACTTC.

The chain employs TRBV4-1 and TRBJ1-5; D might be TRBD1 (5 bases). This CDR3 spans 18 amino acids. Trimming took off 0 bases at V and 0 bases at J, with 15 bases between the two ends. CDR1 is MGHRA and CDR2 is YSYEKL in the germline V gene. The CDR3 DNA follows: TGCGCCAGCAGCCAAGAGGGGGTAACAGTTTATAGCAATCAGCCCCAGCATTTT. This codes for CASSQEGVTVYSNQPQHF.

This chain links TRBV7-8 with TRBJ2-5; 7 bases are shared with TRBD2. This CDR3 comprises 14 residues. Trimming removed 5 bases from V and 10 bases from J; junction bases left unmatched: 13. CDR1 SGHVS and CDR2 FQNEAQ come from the germline V gene. Here the CDR3 reads CASSPRAGLEGQYF. CDR3 DNA sequence: TGTGCCAGCAGCCCTAGAGCCGGACTAGAGGGCCAGTACTTC.

This chain links TRBV10-3 with TRBJ2-7; D may match TRBD1 or TRBD2 (5 bases each). The germline V and J ends were trimmed by 3 bases and 3 bases, with 9 bases remaining between them. Germline assignment: CDR1 ENHRY and CDR2 SYGVKD. The CDR3 length is 13 residues. DNA of the CDR3: TGTGCCATCAGTGATGGGGACCTCTACGAGCAGTACTTC. Protein product: CAISDGDLYEQYF.

The chain uses TRBV19 and TRBJ1-5; no reliable D call. V was shortened by 3 bases and J by 16 bases, with 13 bases between the two germline ends. Germline CDR1 is LNHDA and CDR2 is SQIVND (reference sequence). The CDR3 consists of 11 residues. CDR3 sequence (DNA): TGTGCCAGTAGTATGTGGCAGGTTGTACATTTT. Protein product: CASSMWQVVHF.

This chain links TRBV7-9 with TRBJ1-5; D may be TRBD1 (5 bases). The germline gives CDR1 SEHNR, CDR2 FQNEAQ (reference sequence). CDR3 length: 14 amino acids. Trimming pared 2 bases from V and 7 bases from J, leaving 12 bases between. CDR3 protein: CASSLQDGQQPQHF. The CDR3, as DNA: TGTGCCAGCAGCTTACAGGACGGACAACAGCCCCAGCATTTT.

This clone came up once. This chain uses TRBV5-1 with TRBJ1-4; D remains ambiguous. CDR3 length equals 13 residues. In germline, CDR1 is SGHRS, CDR2 YFSETQ. Trimming removed 0 bases from V and 5 bases from J, with 5 bases in between. This chain's CDR3 is CASSLAGNEKLFF. The CDR3 region has the DNA TGCGCCAGCAGCTTGGCGGGGAATGAAAAACTGTTTTTT.

J is TRBJ2-7 and V is TRBV7-2; D is possibly TRBD1 (6 bases). This CDR3 is 14 amino acids long. Germline values: CDR1 SGHTA, CDR2 FQGNSA. V was shortened by 5 bases and J by 3 bases, with 14 bases between the two germline ends. As DNA, the CDR3 is TGTGCCAGCAGCCCTGGACAGACCAACTACGAGCAGTACTTC. The encoded protein is CASSPGQTNYEQYF.

The rearrangement joins TRBV19 to TRBJ1-6; 7 positions agree with TRBD1. This CDR3 has 14 amino acids. Germline V lookup: CDR1 LNHDA, CDR2 SQIVND (reference sequence). The J segment lost 6 bases and the V segment lost 3 bases, leaving 2 bases of the junction unmatched. The CDR3 loop reads CASSIAGGNSPLHF. The CDR3 DNA reads as TGTGCCAGTAGTATCGCAGGGGGTAATTCACCCCTCCACTTT.

This chain links TRBV29-1 with TRBJ2-2; the D gene could be TRBD1 or TRBD2 (5 bases each). The ends were cut back, 7 bases at V and 2 bases at J, with 11 bases in the middle. In germline, CDR1 is SQVTM, CDR2 ANQGSEA. The CDR3 contains 13 residues. CDR3 residues: CSADRDNTGELFF. CDR3 DNA sequence: TGCAGCGCTGACCGGGACAACACCGGGGAGCTGTTTTTT.

J is TRBJ2-5 and V is TRBV9, with 7 bases lining up with TRBD2. The CDR3 sequence is 12 residues long. Germline-derived CDR1 and CDR2 are SGDLS and YYNGEE. V gave up 4 bases and J gave up 10 bases; unmatched junction bases: 7. In DNA form, the CDR3 reads TGTGCCAGCAGCCCGGGGAGGGCGGGCCAGTACTTC. Amino acids: CASSPGRAGQYF.

The gene calls are TRBV6-2 or TRBV6-3 and TRBJ1-4; no reliable D call. Trimming removed 1 base at V and 8 bases at J, with 14 bases between. CDR1 and CDR2 (germline): MNHEY, SVGEGT. This CDR3 is 15 amino acids long. CDR3 sequence (DNA): TGTGCCAGCAGTTACTGGGCAGGAGTGAGAGAAAAACTGTTTTTT. Protein product: CASSYWAGVREKLFF.

The rearrangement joins TRBV10-3 to TRBJ2-2, with D possibly being TRBD1 (5 bases). V shed 7 bases and J shed 0 bases, with 9 bases lying between them. The CDR3 covers 14 residues. Germline assignment: CDR1 ENHRY and CDR2 SYGVKD. The CDR3 nucleotides are TGTGCCATCAATCCAGGGACGAACACCGGGGAGCTGTTTTTT. This gives the protein CAINPGTNTGELFF.